This paragraph covers one T cell receptor (beta chain) sequence. Amplified regions were TCR beta CDR3 sequences from RNA transcripts. The HTBI set primed first-round TCR CDR3 RT-PCR. In TCRdb, the multiplex PCR reads were re-called with MiXCR into one record per CDR3 protein. The sample holds over 700,000 distinct CDR3 sequences; over 35% are singletons and the top ten take 31%. The data derive from a study of T cells in Graves' hyperthyroidism and ophthalmopathy. The overall study: Once the initial diagnosis was made, peripheral blood was obtained before any treatment.

Per the germline V gene, CDR1 is LNHDA and CDR2 is SQIVND (reference sequence). This CDR3 contains 14 residues. Between the trimmed V and J ends, which lost 3 bases and 7 bases, there was a span of 10 bases. Hyperthyroidism of Graves' type that showed no ophthalmopathy progression within 18 months was stable. This sample holds PBMCs from about 10 ml fresh peripheral blood. This receptor was identified in a woman aged 40 to 50 with Graves' hyperthyroidism. The chain joins TRBV19 to TRBJ1-6; D uncertain. Sequenced: blood. In nucleotides, the CDR3 is TGTGCCAGTAGTATGCCAGTCTTAAATTCACCCCTCCACTTT. This gives the protein CASSMPVLNSPLHF.